This T cell receptor (beta chain) was obtained from a study of cytomegalovirus exposure and HLA in healthy donors. Study findings and constraints: For most TCR sequences rarity was the rule, although some public TCRs occurred in many donors.

As to this clone: The antigen remains undetermined.

PCR amplification relied on 60 Vbeta primers (plus 13 Jbeta primers). Method: immunoSEQ multiplex PCR; TCRdb's copy keeps in-frame clones and lacks some. The profile shows about 72,000 clones, approximately 80% of them singletons. This TCR came from a man aged 40-49 years in good health and CMV-seronegative. The sequencing sample was made of PBMCs.

CDR3 residues: CASSQEGVRNEQFF. Written as DNA, the CDR3 is TGTGCCAGCAGTCAAGAGGGGGTCAGGAATGAGCAGTTCTTC. V usage is TRBV13 and J usage is TRBJ2-1; a possible D gene is TRBD1 (6 bases). V lost 6 bases to trimming and J lost 7 bases, with 16 bases between them. Germline values: CDR1 PRHDT, CDR2 FYEKMQ (reference sequence). This CDR3 spans 14 amino acids. The full variable domain, with the rest looked up from reference TRBV13 and TRBJ2-1, is AAGVIQSPRHLIKEKRETATLKCYPIPRHDTVYWYQQGPGQDPQFLISFYEKMQSDKGSIPDRFSAQQFSDYHSELNMSSLELGDSALYFCASSQEGVRNEQFFGPGTRLTVL.